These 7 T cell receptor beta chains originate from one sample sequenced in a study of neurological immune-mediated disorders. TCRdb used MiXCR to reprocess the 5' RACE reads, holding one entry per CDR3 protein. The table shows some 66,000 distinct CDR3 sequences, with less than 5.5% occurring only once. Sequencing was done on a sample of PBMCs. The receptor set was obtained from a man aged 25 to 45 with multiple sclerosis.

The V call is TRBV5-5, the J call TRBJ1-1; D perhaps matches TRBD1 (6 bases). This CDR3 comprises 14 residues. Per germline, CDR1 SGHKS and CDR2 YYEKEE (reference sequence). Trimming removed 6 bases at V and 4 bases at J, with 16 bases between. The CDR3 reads CASMGAGAFTEAFF. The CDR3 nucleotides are TGTGCCAGCATGGGGGCAGGGGCCTTCACTGAAGCTTTCTTT. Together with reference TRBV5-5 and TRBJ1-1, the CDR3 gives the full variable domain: DAGVTQSPTHLIKTRGQQVTLRCSPISGHKSVSWYQQVLGQGPQFIFQYYEKEERGRGNFPDRFSARQFPNYSSELNVNALLLGDSALYLCASMGAGAFTEAFFGQGTRLTVV.

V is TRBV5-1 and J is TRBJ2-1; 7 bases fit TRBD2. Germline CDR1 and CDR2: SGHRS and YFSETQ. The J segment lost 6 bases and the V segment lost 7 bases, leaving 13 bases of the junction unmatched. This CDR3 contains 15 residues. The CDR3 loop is CASGGTGGSLNEQFF. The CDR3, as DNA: TGCGCCAGCGGGGGGACGGGGGGATCTCTCAATGAGCAGTTCTTC.

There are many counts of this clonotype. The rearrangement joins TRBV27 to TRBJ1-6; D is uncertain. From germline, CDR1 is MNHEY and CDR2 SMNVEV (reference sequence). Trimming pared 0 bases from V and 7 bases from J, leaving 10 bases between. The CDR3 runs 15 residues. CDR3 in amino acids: CASSLSRPRNSPLHF. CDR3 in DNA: TGTGCCAGCAGTTTATCGAGGCCGAGAAATTCACCCCTCCACTTT.

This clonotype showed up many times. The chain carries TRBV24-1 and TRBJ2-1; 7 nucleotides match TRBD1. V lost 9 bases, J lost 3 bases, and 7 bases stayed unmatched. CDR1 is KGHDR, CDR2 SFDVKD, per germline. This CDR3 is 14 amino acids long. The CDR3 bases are TGTGCCACCGGACAAGGGACAGTCTACAATGAGCAGTTCTTC. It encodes CATGQGTVYNEQFF.

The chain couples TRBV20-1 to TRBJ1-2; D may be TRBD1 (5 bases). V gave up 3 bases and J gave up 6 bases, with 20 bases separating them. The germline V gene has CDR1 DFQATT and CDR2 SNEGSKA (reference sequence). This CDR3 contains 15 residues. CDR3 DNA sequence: TGCAGTGCTAGTACAGACGGGACGGGCTTGAATGGCTACACCTTC. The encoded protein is CSASTDGTGLNGYTF.

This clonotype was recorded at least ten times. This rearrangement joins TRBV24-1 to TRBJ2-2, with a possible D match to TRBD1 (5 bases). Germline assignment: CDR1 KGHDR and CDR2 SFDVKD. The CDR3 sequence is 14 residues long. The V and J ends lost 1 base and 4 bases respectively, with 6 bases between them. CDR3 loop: CATSDFQGTGELFF. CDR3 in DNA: TGTGCCACCAGTGATTTCCAGGGCACCGGGGAGCTGTTTTTT.

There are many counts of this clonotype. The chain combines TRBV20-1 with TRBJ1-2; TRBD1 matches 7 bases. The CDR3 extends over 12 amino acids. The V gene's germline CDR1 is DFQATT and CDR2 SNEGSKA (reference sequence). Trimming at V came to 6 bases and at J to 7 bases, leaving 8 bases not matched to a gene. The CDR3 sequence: CSALGQAFGYTF. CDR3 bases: TGCAGTGCCCTAGGACAGGCCTTTGGCTACACCTTC.